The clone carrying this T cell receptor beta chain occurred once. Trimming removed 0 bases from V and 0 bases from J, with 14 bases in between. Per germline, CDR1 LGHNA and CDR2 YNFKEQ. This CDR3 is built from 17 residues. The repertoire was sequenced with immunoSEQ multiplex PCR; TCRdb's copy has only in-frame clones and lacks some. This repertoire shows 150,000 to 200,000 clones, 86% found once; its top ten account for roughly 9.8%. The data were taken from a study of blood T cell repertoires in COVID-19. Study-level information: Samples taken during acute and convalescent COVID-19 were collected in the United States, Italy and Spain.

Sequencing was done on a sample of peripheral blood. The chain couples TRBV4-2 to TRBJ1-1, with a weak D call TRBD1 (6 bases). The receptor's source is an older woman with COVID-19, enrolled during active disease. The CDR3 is CASSQDAGGEMNTEAFF. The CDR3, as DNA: TGTGCCAGCAGCCAAGATGCGGGGGGCGAGATGAACACTGAAGCTTTCTTT.